This T cell receptor (beta chain) was captured by sequencing in a study of CD8 T cells in Susac syndrome. CDR3 length: 13 residues. Germline-derived CDR1 and CDR2 are SSHAT and FNYEAQ (reference sequence). When the RNA was reverse transcribed, random hexamers were used with an input of 0.5 to 1 ug. TCRdb itself ran the immunoSEQ multiplex PCR reads through MiXCR, one entry per CDR3 protein. This table holds about 150,000 distinct CDR3 sequences, 90% to 97% found once. Points on this clonotype: The junction does not match germline at one end; this may be a read error.

The rearrangement joins TRBV7-7 to TRBJ1-5; D may be TRBD1 (5 bases). Specimen: CD4+ T cells from PBMCs. This sequence originates from a human donor with Susac syndrome. This CDR3 is CASSLKEGTTQHF. The CDR3 nucleotides are TGTGCTAGCAGCTTAAAGGAGGGGACGACCCAGCATTTT.